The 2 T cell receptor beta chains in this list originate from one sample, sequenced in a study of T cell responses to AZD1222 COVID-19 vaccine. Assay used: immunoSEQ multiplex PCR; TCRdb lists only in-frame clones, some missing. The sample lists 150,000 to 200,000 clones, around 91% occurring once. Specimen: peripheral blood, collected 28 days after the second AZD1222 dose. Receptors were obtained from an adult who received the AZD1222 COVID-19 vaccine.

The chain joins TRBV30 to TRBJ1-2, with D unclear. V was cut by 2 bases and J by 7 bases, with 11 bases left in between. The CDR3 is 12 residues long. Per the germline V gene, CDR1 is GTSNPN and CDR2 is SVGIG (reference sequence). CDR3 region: CAWSPGVSGYTF. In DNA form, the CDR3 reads TGTGCCTGGAGTCCCGGGGTTAGTGGCTACACCTTC.

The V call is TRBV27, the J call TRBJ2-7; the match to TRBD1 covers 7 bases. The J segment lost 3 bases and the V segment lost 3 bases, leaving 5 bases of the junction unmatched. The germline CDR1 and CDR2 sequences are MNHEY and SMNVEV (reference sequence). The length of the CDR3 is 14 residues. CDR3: CASSFRDSNYEQYF. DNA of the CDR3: TGTGCCAGCAGTTTCCGGGACAGCAACTACGAGCAGTACTTC.